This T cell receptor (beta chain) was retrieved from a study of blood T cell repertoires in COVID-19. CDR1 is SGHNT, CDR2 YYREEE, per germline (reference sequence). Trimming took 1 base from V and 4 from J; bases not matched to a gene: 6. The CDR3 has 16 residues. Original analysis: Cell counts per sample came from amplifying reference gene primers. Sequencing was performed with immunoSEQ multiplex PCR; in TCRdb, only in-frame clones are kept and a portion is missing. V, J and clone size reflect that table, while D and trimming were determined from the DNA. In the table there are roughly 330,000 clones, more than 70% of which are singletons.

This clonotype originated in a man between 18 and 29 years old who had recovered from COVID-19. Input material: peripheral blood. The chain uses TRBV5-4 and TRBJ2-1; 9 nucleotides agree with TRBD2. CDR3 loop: CASSLMAGGPYNEQFF. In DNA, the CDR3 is TGTGCCAGCAGCTTGATGGCGGGGGGGCCTTACAATGAGCAGTTCTTC.